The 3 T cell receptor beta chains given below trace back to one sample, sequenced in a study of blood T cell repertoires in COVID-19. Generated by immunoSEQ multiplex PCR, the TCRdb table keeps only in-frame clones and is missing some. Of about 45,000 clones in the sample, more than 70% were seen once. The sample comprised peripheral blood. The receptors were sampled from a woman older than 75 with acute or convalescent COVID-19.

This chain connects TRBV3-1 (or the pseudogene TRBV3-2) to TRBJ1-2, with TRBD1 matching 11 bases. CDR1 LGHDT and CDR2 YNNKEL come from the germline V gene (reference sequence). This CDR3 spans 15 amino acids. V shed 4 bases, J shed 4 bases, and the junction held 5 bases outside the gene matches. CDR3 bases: TGTGCCAGCAGCCTCCGGGACAGGGGGTCCTATGGCTACACCTTC. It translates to CASSLRDRGSYGYTF.

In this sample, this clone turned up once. The CDR3 sequence: CASSQAFFRTGPMSSYNEQFF. The CDR3 coding sequence is TGCGCCAGCAGTCAGGCTTTTTTTAGGACAGGGCCTATGAGCTCCTACAATGAGCAGTTCTTC. This rearrangement joins TRBV23-1 to TRBJ2-1; 8 nucleotides match TRBD1. TRBV23-1 carries the ORF label, with uncertain function. J gave up 0 bases and V 3 bases, and 19 bases lay outside the gene matches. This CDR3 is 21 amino acids long.

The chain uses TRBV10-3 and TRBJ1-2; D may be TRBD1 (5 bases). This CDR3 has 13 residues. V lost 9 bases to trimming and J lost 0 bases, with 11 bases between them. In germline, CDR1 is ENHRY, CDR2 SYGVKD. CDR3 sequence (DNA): TGTGCCATTTCGACAGCTACTAACTATGGCTACACCTTC. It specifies CAISTATNYGYTF.